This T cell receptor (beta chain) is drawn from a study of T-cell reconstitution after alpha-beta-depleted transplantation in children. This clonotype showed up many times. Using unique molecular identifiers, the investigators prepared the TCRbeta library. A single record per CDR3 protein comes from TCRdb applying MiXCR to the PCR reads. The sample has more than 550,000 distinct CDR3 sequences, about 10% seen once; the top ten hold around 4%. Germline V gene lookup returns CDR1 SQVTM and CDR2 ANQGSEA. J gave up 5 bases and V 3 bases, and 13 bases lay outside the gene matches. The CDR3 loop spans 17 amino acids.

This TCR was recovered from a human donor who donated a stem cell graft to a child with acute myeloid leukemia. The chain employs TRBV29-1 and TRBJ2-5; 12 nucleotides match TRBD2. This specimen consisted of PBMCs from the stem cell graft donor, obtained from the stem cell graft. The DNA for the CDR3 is TGCAGCGTTGATGGACGAAGGACTAGCGGGGCGAGGGAGACCCAGTACTTC. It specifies CSVDGRRTSGARETQYF.